Listed below are T cell receptor beta chains from one sample, sequenced in a study of T cell repertoires in cytomegalovirus infection. TCRdb ran MiXCR on the reads and lists one entry per CDR3 protein. The sample carries about 770,000 distinct CDR3 sequences, under 35% recorded once. The antigens for these receptors are not known. The material was cultured CD8+ T cells from PBMCs, obtained from culture after CMV antigen stimulation. The receptors stem from a human donor in good health (CMV status not recorded). Some clones in this sample may be carry-over from other donors' samples. Each CDR3 is given with its conserved first and last residue.

v_call: TRBV6-1; j_call: TRBJ2-5; cdr3_aa: CASSGPTSGEVVKKTQYF
v_call: TRBV4-1; j_call: TRBJ1-4; cdr3_aa: CASSQDDLATNEKLFF
v_call: TRBV12-3/TRBV12-4; j_call: TRBJ2-2; cdr3_aa: CASSLWTTNTGELFF
v_call: TRBV5-8; j_call: TRBJ2-3; cdr3_aa: CASVLRDILPDTQYF
v_call: TRBV25-1; j_call: TRBJ1-2; cdr3_aa: CASSLGQPVHFYGYTF
v_call: TRBV7-6; j_call: TRBJ2-7; cdr3_aa: CASSLTGTGGREQYF
v_call: TRBV20-1; j_call: TRBJ2-7; cdr3_aa: CSAPGTSGGQSEQYF
v_call: TRBV28; j_call: TRBJ1-5; cdr3_aa: CASSLWGQNQPQHF
v_call: TRBV29-1; j_call: TRBJ2-5; cdr3_aa: CSVEDPGTQYF
v_call: TRBV11-1; j_call: TRBJ1-3; cdr3_aa: CASSPGRPDTIYF
v_call: TRBV7-9; j_call: TRBJ1-2; cdr3_aa: CASSPQGAYGYTF
v_call: TRBV2; j_call: TRBJ2-5; cdr3_aa: CASRHSSFEQETQYF
v_call: TRBV19; j_call: TRBJ1-1; cdr3_aa: CASSQGPGAFF
v_call: TRBV7-2; j_call: TRBJ2-1; cdr3_aa: CASSNRDRWQGEQFF
v_call: TRBV7-4; j_call: TRBJ1-1; cdr3_aa: CASTLRVNGWQVNTEAFF
v_call: TRBV4-1; j_call: TRBJ2-2; cdr3_aa: CASSQDPNTGELFF
v_call: TRBV2; j_call: TRBJ2-2; cdr3_aa: CASSTGTGWTGELFF
v_call: TRBV6-2/TRBV6-3; j_call: TRBJ2-3; cdr3_aa: CASSALAGEIDTQYF
v_call: TRBV6-8; j_call: TRBJ1-3; cdr3_aa: CASSYHDSFGNTIYF
v_call: TRBV28; j_call: TRBJ1-3; cdr3_aa: CASSLAGAEGNTIYF
v_call: TRBV19; j_call: TRBJ2-3; cdr3_aa: CASSTGTGSSTDTQYF
v_call: TRBV6-5; j_call: TRBJ2-1; cdr3_aa: CASRDLAGYNEQFF
v_call: TRBV9; j_call: TRBJ2-1; cdr3_aa: CASNPLGTSFHEQFF
v_call: TRBV7-8; j_call: TRBJ1-5; cdr3_aa: CASSSQGSNQPQHF
v_call: TRBV2; j_call: TRBJ2-4; cdr3_aa: CASRETTGLRNIQYF
v_call: TRBV7-9; j_call: TRBJ1-2; cdr3_aa: CAARQISNYGYTF
v_call: TRBV7-2; j_call: TRBJ2-7; cdr3_aa: CASIPSDSFHEQYF
v_call: TRBV5-6; j_call: TRBJ1-3; cdr3_aa: CASSFGQGGTIYF
v_call: TRBV5-4; j_call: TRBJ1-1; cdr3_aa: CASSLKREAGGGEAFF
v_call: TRBV12-3/TRBV12-4; j_call: TRBJ2-3; cdr3_aa: CASSLELAGETDTQYF
v_call: TRBV7-8; j_call: TRBJ2-1; cdr3_aa: CASSFPGTSLYNEQFF
v_call: TRBV12-3/TRBV12-4; j_call: TRBJ2-7; cdr3_aa: CASSPTGGYEQYF
v_call: TRBV6-6; j_call: TRBJ2-3; cdr3_aa: CAVAGDTQYF
v_call: TRBV5-4; j_call: TRBJ2-1; cdr3_aa: CASSLAAQGPGEQFF
v_call: TRBV7-8; j_call: TRBJ2-3; cdr3_aa: CASSSRRGALADTQYF
v_call: TRBV7-9; j_call: TRBJ2-1; cdr3_aa: CASSLVLGNNEQFF
v_call: TRBV7-9; j_call: TRBJ2-7; cdr3_aa: CASSFRDSGEQYF
v_call: TRBV6-1; j_call: TRBJ2-1; cdr3_aa: CASSEWRQGNEQFF
v_call: TRBV7-8; j_call: TRBJ2-2; cdr3_aa: CASSLVSRAGVGDTGELFF
v_call: TRBV12-3/TRBV12-4; j_call: TRBJ2-3; cdr3_aa: CASSLAASTDTQYF
v_call: TRBV6-6; j_call: TRBJ2-2; cdr3_aa: CASREWRNTGELFF
v_call: TRBV10-3; j_call: TRBJ2-3; cdr3_aa: CAINIADTQYF
v_call: TRBV5-1; j_call: TRBJ1-1; cdr3_aa: CASSHLAGQGETEAFF
v_call: TRBV19; j_call: TRBJ1-1; cdr3_aa: CASSAGTSLGTEAFF